This TCR beta chain was sequenced in a study of blood T cell repertoires in COVID-19. On the study more broadly: Samples representing acute and convalescent COVID-19 were sourced from the United States, Italy and Spain. PBMCs, B-cell-depleted T cells, or T cells provided the cDNA or gDNA that made up the material.

The assay was immunoSEQ multiplex PCR, and TCRdb's table has in-frame clones only and misses some. Altogether roughly 400,000 clones are present, around nine tenths being singletons, with the ten largest covering approximately 1.5%. Germline V CDR1 and CDR2: SGHRS, YFSETQ. The ends were cut back, 2 bases at V and 5 bases at J, with 11 bases in the middle. The CDR3 length is 15 residues. This receptor was taken from a woman aged 30 to 39 who had recovered from COVID-19. Material for sequencing was PBMCs or T cells enriched from blood (not recorded which). This sequence joins TRBV5-1 and TRBJ1-6, with D possibly being TRBD1 (5 bases). The CDR3 loop reads CASSLGTGHNSPLHF. The CDR3 bases are TGCGCCAGCAGCTTAGGGACTGGGCATAATTCACCCCTCCACTTT.